This T cell receptor beta chain comes out of a study of spatial heterogeneity in lung cancer. Study overall: As counted in raw reads, each unique TCR and UMI combination appeared more than ten times on average.

Described time point: sample taken at primary tumor resection. The authors sequenced whole RNA from tumor, nontumor lung or frozen PBMC without sorting. Each CDR3 protein gets one entry after TCRdb re-called the 5' RACE reads with MiXCR. The sample holds some 52,000 distinct CDR3 sequences, roughly 7% seen once. There are 13 residues in the CDR3. Study observations and caveats: Ubiquitous expanded tumor TCRs were observed in blood more at resection than follow-up.

This clonotype appeared a few times. As yet, its antigen is unknown. Material: PBMCs, obtained at surgery. The receptor's source is a female donor with early-stage non-small cell lung cancer. V is TRBV21-1 and J is TRBJ2-7; the table's D call, TRBD1, has no DNA check behind it. TRBV21-1 is termed a pseudogene. The CDR3 DNA sequence: TGTGCCAGCGGGTACGGGGACCGGTACGAGCAGTACTTC. Translating gives CASGYGDRYEQYF.